This TCR beta chain was identified during a study of cytomegalovirus exposure and HLA in healthy donors. Findings and caveats of the study: Among the CMV-associated chains, a few were confirmed in vitro as specific for CMV antigens.

Worth noting for this clone: No antigen is known for it.

The PCR had 60 Vbeta and 13 Jbeta primers. Repertoires were generated with immunoSEQ multiplex PCR, while TCRdb's copy carries only in-frame clones and drops some. The sample lists 100,000 to 150,000 clones, 65% to 85% seen once, with approximately 4% in the top ten. Germline V lookup: CDR1 MNHNY, CDR2 SVGAGI (reference sequence). The CDR3 totals 13 residues. Trimming at V came to 5 bases and at J to 10 bases, leaving 4 bases not matched to a gene. Material for sequencing was PBMCs. The clonotype originates from a man younger than 35 in good health and CMV-seropositive. The chain uses TRBV6-6 and TRBJ1-6; TRBD1 matches 8 bases. This CDR3 is CASSLTGASPLHF. The CDR3 nucleotides read TGTGCCAGCAGTCTGACAGGGGCATCACCCCTCCACTTT.